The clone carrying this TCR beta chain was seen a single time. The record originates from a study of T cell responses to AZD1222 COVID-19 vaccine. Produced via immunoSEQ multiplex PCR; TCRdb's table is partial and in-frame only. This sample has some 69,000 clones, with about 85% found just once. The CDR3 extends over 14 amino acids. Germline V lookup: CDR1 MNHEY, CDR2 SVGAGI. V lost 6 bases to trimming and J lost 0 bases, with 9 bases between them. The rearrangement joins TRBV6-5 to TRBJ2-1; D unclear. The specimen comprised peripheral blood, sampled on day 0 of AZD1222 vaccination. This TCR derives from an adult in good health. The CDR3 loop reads CASSLRSSYNEQFF. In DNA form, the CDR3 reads TGTGCCAGCAGCCTACGTAGCTCCTACAATGAGCAGTTCTTC.